This entry lists 15 T cell receptor beta chains sequenced from one sample in a study of blood T cell repertoires in COVID-19. The protocol was immunoSEQ multiplex PCR, while the TCRdb copy is restricted to in-frame clones and leaves out a portion. The sample carries 95,000 to 150,000 clones, 70% to 85% recorded once. The material sequenced was peripheral blood. The receptors were gathered from a woman aged 70-85 years with acute or convalescent COVID-19.

This chain joins TRBV19 and TRBJ2-7; 8 bases agree with TRBD2. This CDR3 region has 14 residues. J was trimmed by 2 bases and V by 4 bases; bases with no gene match: 4. In germline, CDR1 is LNHDA, CDR2 SQIVND (reference sequence). The CDR3 DNA reads as TGTGCCAGTAGTAGGCGGGGGGCGACCTACGAGCAGTACTTC. It codes for CASSRRGATYEQYF.

The chain combines TRBV30 with TRBJ1-4; D remains unclear. The CDR3 covers 14 residues. Germline lookup yields CDR1 GTSNPN and CDR2 SVGIG (reference sequence). The V end lost 0 bases, the J end lost 4 bases, and 9 bases lay between the germline ends. CDR3 bases: TGTGCCTGGAGTGTACTATCCGGTAATGAAAAACTGTTTTTT. It specifies CAWSVLSGNEKLFF. Together with reference TRBV30 and TRBJ1-4, the CDR3 gives the full variable domain: SQTIHQWPATLVQPVGSPLSLECTVEGTSNPNLYWYRQAAGRGLQLLFYSVGIGQISSEVPQNLSASRPQDRQFILSSKKLLLSDSGFYLCAWSVLSGNEKLFFGSGTQLSVL.

The genes are TRBV19 and TRBJ2-1, with TRBD1 identical over 10 bases. The CDR3 is 15 residues long. The J segment lost 9 bases and the V segment lost 7 bases, leaving 12 bases of the junction unmatched. In germline, CDR1 is LNHDA, CDR2 SQIVND (reference sequence). The CDR3 region is CASIGRDRGPGEQFF. CDR3 in DNA: TGTGCCAGTATCGGCCGGGACAGGGGTCCCGGTGAGCAGTTCTTC.

The chain is built from TRBV24-1 and TRBJ1-2; D ambiguous. This CDR3 contains 13 residues. Trimming left V 4 bases short and J 8 bases short, with 13 bases between. Germline V gene data show CDR1 as KGHDR and CDR2 as SFDVKD. The CDR3 is CATSDRGPGGYTF. The CDR3 DNA is TGTGCCACCAGTGACCGAGGGCCGGGGGGCTACACCTTC.

The V and J genes are TRBV6-5 and TRBJ2-6; D is uncertain. Per the germline V gene, CDR1 is MNHEY and CDR2 is SVGAGI. This CDR3 contains 15 residues. Deletions cut 0 bases from V and 4 bases from J, with 7 bases between. The CDR3 bases are TGTGCCAGCAGTTACTCGCCTAGAGGGGCCAACGTCCTGACTTTC. This encodes CASSYSPRGANVLTF.

The rearrangement joins TRBV19 to TRBJ1-1; a weak D match, TRBD1 (5 bases). Looked up from germline, CDR1 is LNHDA and CDR2 is SQIVND (reference sequence). V was clipped by 10 bases and J by 4 bases, with 13 bases between them. This CDR3 has 12 amino acids. The CDR3: CANRLRATEAFF. The CDR3 nucleotides read TGTGCCAACAGACTCAGGGCCACTGAAGCTTTCTTT.

A single count supports this clone. The rearrangement joins TRBV7-2 to TRBJ2-3; D remains ambiguous. The germline V and J ends were trimmed by 1 base and 0 bases, with 8 bases remaining between them. The germline V gene has CDR1 SGHTA and CDR2 FQGNSA. This CDR3 is 15 amino acids long. The CDR3, as DNA: TGTGCCAGCAGCTTAGATCAACTCAGCACAGATACGCAGTATTTT. It encodes CASSLDQLSTDTQYF. Variable domain in full (rest from reference TRBV7-2 and TRBJ2-3): GAGVSQSPSNKVTEKGKDVELRCDPISGHTALYWYRQSLGQGLEFLIYFQGNSAPDKSGLPSDRFSAERTGGSVSTLTIQRTQQEDSAVYLCASSLDQLSTDTQYFGPGTRLTVL.

This clone was counted a few times. The V and J genes are TRBV20-1 and TRBJ2-7; D remains ambiguous. Germline V gene sequence: CDR1 DFQATT, CDR2 SNEGSKA (reference sequence). CDR3 size: 11 residues. The V end was cut by 6 bases, the J end by 3 bases, with 9 bases between. CDR3 residues: CSAPDNYEQYF. DNA of the CDR3: TGCAGTGCCCCTGACAACTACGAGCAGTACTTC.

The rearrangement uses TRBV21-1 and TRBJ1-5; the D call in the table, TRBD1, was not verified against the DNA. TRBV21-1 is a pseudogene locus. This CDR3 spans 19 amino acids. The CDR3 here is CASSKVGRQLLRGNQPQHF. Written as DNA, the CDR3 is TGTGCCAGCAGCAAAGTAGGACGGCAGTTACTTAGGGGGAATCAGCCCCAGCATTTT.

V and J are TRBV6-1 and TRBJ2-7; D unresolved. V gave up 0 bases and J gave up 1 base, with 10 bases separating them. CDR1 is MNHNS, CDR2 SASEGT, per germline. This CDR3 has 15 residues. In nucleotides, the CDR3 is TGTGCCAGCAGTGAAGCTGACGGCGGATCCTACGAGCAGTACGTC. It specifies CASSEADGGSYEQYV.

This rearrangement joins TRBV3-1 (or the pseudogene TRBV3-2) to TRBJ2-1; TRBD1 aligns across 11 bases. The junction had 5 bases not matched to a gene; V was cut back by 7 bases and J by 3 bases. The length of the CDR3 is 15 residues. Germline assignment: CDR1 LGHDT and CDR2 YNNKEL (reference sequence). For the CDR3, the DNA is TGTGCCAGCACCCACGGGACAGGGGGCTACAATGAGCAGTTCTTC. This sequence encodes CASTHGTGGYNEQFF.

This rearrangement joins TRBV7-9 to TRBJ1-3; 7 nucleotides match TRBD1. This CDR3 is 15 amino acids long. V gave up 0 bases and J gave up 2 bases; unmatched junction bases: 1. Germline V lookup: CDR1 SEHNR, CDR2 FQNEAQ (reference sequence). CDR3 region: CASSLATGAGNTIYF. Here the CDR3 DNA reads TGTGCCAGCAGCTTAGCAACAGGGGCTGGAAACACCATATATTTT. Full variable domain (remainder filled in from reference TRBV7-9 and TRBJ1-3): DTGVSQNPRHKITKRGQNVTFRCDPISEHNRLYWYRQTLGQGPEFLTYFQNEAQLEKSRLLSDRFSAERPKGSFSTLEIQRTEQGDSAMYLCASSLATGAGNTIYFGEGSWLTVV.

This clone was found a few times. The chain joins TRBV7-2 to TRBJ1-1; 7 bases map to TRBD1. Germline CDR1 SGHTA, CDR2 FQGNSA. The CDR3 has 15 residues. Trimming removed 4 bases from V and 4 bases from J; junction bases left unmatched: 9. CDR3: CASSSPYRGGTEAFF. DNA of the CDR3: TGTGCCAGCAGCTCTCCTTACAGGGGCGGCACTGAAGCTTTCTTT.

This sequence joins TRBV28 and TRBJ2-1, with D unresolved. V was pared by 4 bases and J by 6 bases, with 13 bases between. This CDR3 contains 14 residues. Per the germline V gene, CDR1 is MDHEN and CDR2 is SYDVKM. The CDR3 here is CASSSGSQFNEQFF. The CDR3, as DNA: TGTGCCAGCAGTTCAGGCTCCCAATTCAATGAGCAGTTCTTC.

This clone was picked up one time. The gene calls are TRBV11-3 and TRBJ2-3, with TRBD2 identical over 8 bases. Germline values: CDR1 SGHNT, CDR2 YENEEA. This CDR3 is 17 amino acids long. V gave up 5 bases and J gave up 0 bases; unmatched junction bases: 10. In DNA form, the CDR3 reads TGTGCCAGCAGCCCGGGACTAGTGATCTCGAGCACAGATACGCAGTATTTT. It is translated as CASSPGLVISSTDTQYF.